The 3 T cell receptor beta chains below come from one sample, sequenced in a study of blood T cell repertoires in COVID-19. Measured with immunoSEQ multiplex PCR; TCRdb has only the in-frame clones, and not every one. The sample holds 130,000 to 150,000 clones, around four fifths seen once. Sequencing input: peripheral blood. These receptors were collected from a woman aged 40 to 50 with active or convalescent COVID-19.

The chain has TRBV28 and TRBJ1-5; D gene unclear. There are 15 residues in the CDR3. V was pared by 3 bases and J by 3 bases, with 12 bases between. CDR1 and CDR2 from the germline V gene are MDHEN and SYDVKM. This CDR3 reads CASSFAGINNQPQHF. CDR3 DNA sequence: TGTGCCAGCAGTTTCGCGGGGATCAACAATCAGCCCCAGCATTTT.

The CDR3 DNA sequence: TGTGCCACCGAATCGGGACAGGGGGTTTACGAGCAGTACTTC. This sequence encodes CATESGQGVYEQYF. The genes are TRBV24-1 and TRBJ2-7; 11 positions match TRBD1. CDR1 is KGHDR and CDR2 is SFDVKD in the germline V gene. V was clipped by 9 bases and J by 4 bases; unmatched bases: 7. CDR3 size: 14 residues.

The J gene is TRBJ1-2, the V gene TRBV3-1 (or the pseudogene TRBV3-2), with TRBD1 matching 9 bases. The germline V gene encodes CDR1 LGHDT and CDR2 YNNKEL (reference sequence). The junction had 3 bases not matched to a gene; V was cut back by 1 base and J by 6 bases. CDR3 length: 14 amino acids. This CDR3 reads CASSQGGTGHGYTF. The CDR3 DNA sequence: TGTGCCAGCAGCCAAGGGGGGACAGGGCATGGCTACACCTTC.